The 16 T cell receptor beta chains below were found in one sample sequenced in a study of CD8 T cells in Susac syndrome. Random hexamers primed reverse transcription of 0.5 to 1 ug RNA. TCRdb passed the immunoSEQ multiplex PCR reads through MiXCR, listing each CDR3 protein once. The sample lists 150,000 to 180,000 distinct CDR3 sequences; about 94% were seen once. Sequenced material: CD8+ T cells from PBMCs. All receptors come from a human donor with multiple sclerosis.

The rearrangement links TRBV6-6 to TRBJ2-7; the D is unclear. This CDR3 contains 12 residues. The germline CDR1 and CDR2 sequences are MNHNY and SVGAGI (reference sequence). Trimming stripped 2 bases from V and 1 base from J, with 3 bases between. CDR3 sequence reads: CASSYDSYEQYF. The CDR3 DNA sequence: TGTGCCAGCAGTTACGATTCCTACGAGCAGTACTTC.

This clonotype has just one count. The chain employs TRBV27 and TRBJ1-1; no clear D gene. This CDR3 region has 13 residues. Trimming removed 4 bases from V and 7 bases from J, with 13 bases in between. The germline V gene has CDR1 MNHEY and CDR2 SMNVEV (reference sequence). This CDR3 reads CASSSPSSYEAFF. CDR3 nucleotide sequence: TGTGCCAGCAGTTCGCCCTCCAGCTATGAAGCTTTCTTT.

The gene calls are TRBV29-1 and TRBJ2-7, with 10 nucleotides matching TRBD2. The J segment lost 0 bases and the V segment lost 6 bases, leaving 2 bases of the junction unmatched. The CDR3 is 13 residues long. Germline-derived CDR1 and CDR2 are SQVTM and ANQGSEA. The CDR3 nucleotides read TGCAGCGTACTAGCGGGGAGCTCCTACGAGCAGTACTTC. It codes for CSVLAGSSYEQYF.

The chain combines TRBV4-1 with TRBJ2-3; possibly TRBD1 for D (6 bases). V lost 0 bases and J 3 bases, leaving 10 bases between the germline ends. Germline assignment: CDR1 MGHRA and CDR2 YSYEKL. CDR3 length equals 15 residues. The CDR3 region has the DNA TGCGCCAGCAGCCAAGATGGGGGCAGGACAGATACGCAGTATTTT. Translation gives CASSQDGGRTDTQYF.

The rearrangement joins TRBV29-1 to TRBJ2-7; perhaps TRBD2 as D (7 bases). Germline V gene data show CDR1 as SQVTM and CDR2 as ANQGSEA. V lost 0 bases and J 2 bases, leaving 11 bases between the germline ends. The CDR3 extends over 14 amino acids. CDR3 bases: TGCAGCGTTGAAGAGGGGGGGGCCCCCTACGAGCAGTACTTC. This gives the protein CSVEEGGAPYEQYF.

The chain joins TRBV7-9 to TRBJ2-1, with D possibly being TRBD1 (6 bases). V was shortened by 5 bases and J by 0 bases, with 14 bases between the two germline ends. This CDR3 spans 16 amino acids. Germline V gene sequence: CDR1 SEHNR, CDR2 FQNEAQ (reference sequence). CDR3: CASSHPTGSSYNEQFF. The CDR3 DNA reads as TGTGCCAGCAGCCACCCCACAGGGAGCTCCTACAATGAGCAGTTCTTC. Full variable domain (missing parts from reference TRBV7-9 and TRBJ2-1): DTGVSQNPRHKITKRGQNVTFRCDPISEHNRLYWYRQTLGQGPEFLTYFQNEAQLEKSRLLSDRFSAERPKGSFSTLEIQRTEQGDSAMYLCASSHPTGSSYNEQFFGPGTRLTVL.

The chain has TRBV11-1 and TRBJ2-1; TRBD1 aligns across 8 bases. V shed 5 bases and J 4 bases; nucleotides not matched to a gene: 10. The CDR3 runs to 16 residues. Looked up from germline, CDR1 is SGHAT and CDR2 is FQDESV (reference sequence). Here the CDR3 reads CASSRSRGPAYNEQFF. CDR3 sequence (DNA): TGTGCCAGCAGCCGAAGCAGGGGGCCGGCATACAATGAGCAGTTCTTC. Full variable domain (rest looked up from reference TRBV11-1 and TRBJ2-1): EAEVAQSPRYKITEKSQAVAFWCDPISGHATLYWYRQILGQGPELLVQFQDESVVDDSQLPKDRFSAERLKGVDSTLKIQPAELGDSAMYLCASSRSRGPAYNEQFFGPGTRLTVL.

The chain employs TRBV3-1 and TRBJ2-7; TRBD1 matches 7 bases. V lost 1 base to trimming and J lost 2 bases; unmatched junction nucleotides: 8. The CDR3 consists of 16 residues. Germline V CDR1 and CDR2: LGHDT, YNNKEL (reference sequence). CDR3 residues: CASSQGRDSLPYEQYF. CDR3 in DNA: TGTGCCAGCAGCCAAGGCCGGGACAGTCTCCCCTACGAGCAGTACTTC.

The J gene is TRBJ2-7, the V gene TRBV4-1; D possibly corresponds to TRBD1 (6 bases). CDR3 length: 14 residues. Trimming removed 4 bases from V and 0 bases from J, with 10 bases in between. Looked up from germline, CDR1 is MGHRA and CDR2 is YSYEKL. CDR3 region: CASSPRTDSYEQYF. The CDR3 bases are TGCGCCAGCAGCCCTAGGACAGACTCCTACGAGCAGTACTTC.

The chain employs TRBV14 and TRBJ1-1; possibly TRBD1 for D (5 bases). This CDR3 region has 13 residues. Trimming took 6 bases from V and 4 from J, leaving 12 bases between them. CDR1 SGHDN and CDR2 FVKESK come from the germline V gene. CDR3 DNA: TGTGCCAGCAGAGCCCCGGGGGTCACTGAAGCTTTCTTT. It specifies CASRAPGVTEAFF.

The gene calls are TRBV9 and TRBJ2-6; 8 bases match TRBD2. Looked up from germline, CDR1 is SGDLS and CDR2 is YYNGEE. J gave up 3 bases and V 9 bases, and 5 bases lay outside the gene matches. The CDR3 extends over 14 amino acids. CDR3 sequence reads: CATSAGGGANVLTF. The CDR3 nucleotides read TGTGCCACCTCGGCGGGAGGTGGGGCCAACGTCCTGACTTTC.

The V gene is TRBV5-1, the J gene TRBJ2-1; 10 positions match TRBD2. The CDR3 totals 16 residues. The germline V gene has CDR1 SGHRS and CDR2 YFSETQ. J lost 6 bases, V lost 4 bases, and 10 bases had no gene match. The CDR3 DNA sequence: TGCGCCAGCAGCACCCGTGATAGCGGGGGGCGCAATGAGCAGTTCTTC. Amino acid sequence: CASSTRDSGGRNEQFF.

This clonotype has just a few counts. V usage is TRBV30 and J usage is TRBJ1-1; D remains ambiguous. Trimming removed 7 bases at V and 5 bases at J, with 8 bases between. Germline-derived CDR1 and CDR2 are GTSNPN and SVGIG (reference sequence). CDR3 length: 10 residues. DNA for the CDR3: TGTGCCTCATCAACTACTGAAGCTTTCTTT. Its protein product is CASSTTEAFF. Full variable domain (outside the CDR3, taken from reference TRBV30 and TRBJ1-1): SQTIHQWPATLVQPVGSPLSLECTVEGTSNPNLYWYRQAAGRGLQLLFYSVGIGQISSEVPQNLSASRPQDRQFILSSKKLLLSDSGFYLCASSTTEAFFGQGTRLTVV.

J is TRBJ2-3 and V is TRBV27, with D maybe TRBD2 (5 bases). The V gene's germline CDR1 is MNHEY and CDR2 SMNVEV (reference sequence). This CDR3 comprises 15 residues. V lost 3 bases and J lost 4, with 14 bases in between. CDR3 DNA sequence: TGTGCCAGCAGTTTTCGTCAGGCCGGGGCAGATACGCAGTATTTT. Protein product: CASSFRQAGADTQYF.

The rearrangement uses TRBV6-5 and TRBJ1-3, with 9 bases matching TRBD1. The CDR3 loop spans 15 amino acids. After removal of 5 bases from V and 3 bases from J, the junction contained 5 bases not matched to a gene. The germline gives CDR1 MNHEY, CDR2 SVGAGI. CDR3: CASSHTGGDGNTIYF. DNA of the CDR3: TGTGCCAGCAGTCACACAGGGGGCGATGGAAACACCATATATTTT.

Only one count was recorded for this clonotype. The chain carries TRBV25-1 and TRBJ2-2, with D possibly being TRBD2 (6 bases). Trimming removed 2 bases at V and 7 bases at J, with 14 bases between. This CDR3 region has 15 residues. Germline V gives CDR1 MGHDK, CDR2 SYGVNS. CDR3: CASSERQRRDGELFF. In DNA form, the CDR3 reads TGTGCCAGCAGTGAACGACAGAGGAGGGACGGGGAGCTGTTTTTT.